This is a list of T cell receptor beta chains from one sample in a study of monozygotic twins with cystic fibrosis. Some clones are missing from TCRdb's copy, which holds only in-frame ones; the method was immunoSEQ multiplex PCR. The sample carries tens of thousands of clones, roughly 96% recorded once. The material sequenced was blood. The receptors were sampled from a girl aged 2 to 10 with cystic fibrosis. CDR3s include the opening cysteine and the closing phenylalanine or tryptophan. The D gene is left open where the match is weak. The size of a clone is reported for some rows only, either as once, few or many, or as a class for expanded clones.

-	TRBV28	TRBJ1-1	-	TGTGCCAGCAGTTTGGTCTGGCATTTGAACACTGAAGCTTTCTTT	CASSLVWHLNTEAFF
-	TRBV6-5	TRBJ1-4	-	TGTGCCAGCAGTTACGCTTGGGCAGGGACTGAAAAACTGTTTTTT	CASSYAWAGTEKLFF
-	TRBV9	TRBJ2-6	-	TGTGCCAGCAGCGTAGCGTCGGCGATGAGGGCTGGGGCCAACGTCCTGACTTTC	CASSVASAMRAGANVLTF
-	TRBV6-1	TRBJ2-1	-	TGTGCCAGCAGTGAGATCGGGGGTGGTGAGCAGTTCTTC	CASSEIGGGEQFF
-	TRBV2	TRBJ2-1	-	TGTGCCAGCAGTGAACGGGATCGGGGCTCCAATGAGCAGTTCTTC	CASSERDRGSNEQFF
TRBD2	TRBV7-2	TRBJ2-7	once	TGTGCCAGCAGCTTGCTACTAGCGGACGAGCAGTACTTC	CASSLLLADEQYF
-	TRBV5-1	TRBJ1-2	-	TGCGCCAGCAGCTTAATAAATGGTGGCTACACCTTC	CASSLINGGYTF
TRBD2	TRBV30	TRBJ2-7	-	TGTGCCTGGAGTCTAGCGGGAGTTCGCGAGCAGTACTTC	CAWSLAGVREQYF
-	TRBV7-9	TRBJ2-7	-	TGTGCCAGCAGCTTAGCGGGCATTGGCTACGAGCAGTACTTC	CASSLAGIGYEQYF
-	TRBV10-3	TRBJ1-5	-	TGTGCCATCAGTGAGGGACAGAAAAATCAGCCCCAGCATTTT	CAISEGQKNQPQHF
TRBD2	TRBV27	TRBJ2-7	-	TGTGCCAGCAGCTTTAGCGGGAGAGCCTACGAGCAGTACTTC	CASSFSGRAYEQYF
-	TRBV7-8	TRBJ2-7	-	TGTGCCAGCAGTGTAGAATGGGGTAACGAGCAGTACTTC	CASSVEWGNEQYF
-	TRBV30	TRBJ2-5	-	TGTGCCTGGAGCCAACAGAGGCCACCGGGGGTAGAGACCCAGTACTTC	CAWSQQRPPGVETQYF
-	TRBV25-1	TRBJ1-2	-	TGTGCCAGCAGATTATACTATGGCTACACCTTC	CASRLYYGYTF
TRBD1	TRBV7-8	TRBJ2-3	-	TGTGCCAGCAGGCTGTACAGGGGAATGACAGATACGCAGTATTTT	CASRLYRGMTDTQYF
-	TRBV6-6	TRBJ1-2	-	TGTGCCAGCAGGCTAGGGGAGGGGGTCTATGGCTACACCTTC	CASRLGEGVYGYTF
-	TRBV29-1	TRBJ1-1	-	TGCAGCGTTGCAGGGTTAGGAACTGAAGCTTTCTTT	CSVAGLGTEAFF
TRBD2	TRBV14	TRBJ2-1	-	TGTGCCAGCAGCCAGCTAGCGGGCTCCTACAATGAGCAGTTCTTC	CASSQLAGSYNEQFF
-	TRBV10-3	TRBJ2-7	-	TGTGCCATCAGTGAGTCGGGGGGAGTACCCTTCTACGAGCAGTACTTC	CAISESGGVPFYEQYF
-	TRBV5-4	TRBJ1-2	-	TGTGCCAGCAGAGACAGCTATGGCTACACCTTC	CASRDSYGYTF
-	TRBV2	TRBJ2-7	-	TGTGCCAGCCAGAAGACAGACTCCTACGAGCAGTACTTC	CASQKTDSYEQYF
-	TRBV7-2	TRBJ1-1	-	TGTGCCAGCAGTTTCACGGATGACACTGAAGCTTTCTTT	CASSFTDDTEAFF
-	TRBV7-6	TRBJ2-7	-	TGTGCCAGCAGCCTAGGACAGCGCTACGAGCAGTACTTC	CASSLGQRYEQYF
TRBD1	TRBV5-1	TRBJ1-1	-	TGCGCCAGCAGCCCGCAAGCGGGACAGTCGAACACTGAAGCTTTCTTT	CASSPQAGQSNTEAFF
-	TRBV27	TRBJ2-5	-	TGTGCCAGCAGTGTAGGACTCGTTGGGCAAGAGACCCAGTACTTC	CASSVGLVGQETQYF
TRBD2	TRBV7-2	TRBJ2-7	-	TGTGCCAGCAGCCGGACTAGCGGGAGCTACGAGCAGTACTTC	CASSRTSGSYEQYF
-	TRBV30	TRBJ1-3	-	TGTGCCTGGAGCAGGCTAGGAAACACCATATATTTT	CAWSRLGNTIYF
TRBD1	TRBV4-1	TRBJ1-5	-	TGCGCCAGCAGCCGGACGACAGGGGGCGCGGGTCAGCCCCAGCATTTT	CASSRTTGGAGQPQHF
TRBD1	TRBV5-1	TRBJ1-4	-	TGCGCCAGCAGCAGAGGGACAGAGGGGGAAAAACTGTTTTTT	CASSRGTEGEKLFF
-	TRBV6-5	TRBJ1-2	-	TGTGCCAGCAGGGTCACAGTTTTAAACTATGGCTACACCTTC	CASRVTVLNYGYTF
TRBD1	TRBV9	TRBJ1-3	once	TGTGCCAGCAGCGCCCGGGACAGGGGTCGTCCTGGAAACACCATATATTTT	CASSARDRGRPGNTIYF
-	TRBV30	TRBJ1-1	-	TGTGCCTGGATAAGGACAGTGAACACTGAAGCTTTCTTT	CAWIRTVNTEAFF
-	TRBV5-1	TRBJ1-1	-	TGCGCCAGCAGCTTGGAACAGACCACTGAAGCTTTCTTT	CASSLEQTTEAFF
-	TRBV7-2	TRBJ2-7	once	TGTGCCAGCAGCTTAGCCAGCTCCTACGAGCAGTACTTC	CASSLASSYEQYF
TRBD2	TRBV6-4	TRBJ2-3	-	TGTGCCAGCAGTGAGGCTAGCGGGAGGGCAGATACGCAGTATTTT	CASSEASGRADTQYF
-	TRBV27	TRBJ1-1	-	TGTGCCAGCAGTTTATCGGTGGGGGGCCTTCCCGAAGCTTTCTTT	CASSLSVGGLPEAFF
-	TRBV4-1	TRBJ1-1	-	TGCGCCAGCAGCCAAGACGGGGGGTGGCAGGAAGCTTTCTTT	CASSQDGGWQEAFF
-	TRBV7-9	TRBJ2-7	-	TGTGCCAGCAGCTCCCTCTCCCACGAGCAGTACTTC	CASSSLSHEQYF
-	TRBV30	TRBJ1-1	-	TGTGCCTGGAGTGACGGGACGTTGAACACTGAAGCTTTCTTT	CAWSDGTLNTEAFF
-	TRBV5-6	TRBJ2-1	-	TGTGCCAGCAGCGGCTTACAGCGTATCCAGAGGGTCAATGAGCAGTTCTTC	CASSGLQRIQRVNEQFF
TRBD1	TRBV7-9	TRBJ2-2	-	TGTGCCAGCAGCCCTCCGGGACAGAGAACCGGGGAGCTGTTTTTT	CASSPPGQRTGELFF
-	TRBV13	TRBJ1-3	-	TGTGCCAGCAGCCCCGGACAGATTGGAAACACCATATATTTT	CASSPGQIGNTIYF
TRBD2	TRBV29-1	TRBJ2-7	-	TGCAGCGTTCCTCGGGGGGGGAACGAGCAGTACTTC	CSVPRGGNEQYF
-	TRBV9	TRBJ1-2	-	TGTGCCAGCAGCGTAGCGGAGGTGGGGCGCGCTATGACCTTC	CASSVAEVGRAMTF
TRBD1	TRBV28	TRBJ1-2	-	TGTGCCAGCAGGCTTACAGGGGGCGGTGGCTACACCTTC	CASRLTGGGGYTF
TRBD2	TRBV4-1	TRBJ2-1	-	TGCGCCAGCAGCCAAGTTTCGGGGCCTAGCGGAACCTTTCGGGATGAGCAGTTCTTC	CASSQVSGPSGTFRDEQFF
-	TRBV5-6	TRBJ2-3	-	TGTGCCAGCAGCATACGTACAGATACGCAGTATTTT	CASSIRTDTQYF
TRBD2	TRBV5-1	TRBJ2-1	-	TGCGCCAGCAGCTTGGACGCGGGAGGGTCTTACAATGAGCAGTTCTTC	CASSLDAGGSYNEQFF
TRBD2	TRBV5-1	TRBJ2-1	-	TGCGCCAGCAGCTTAAGCGGGAGTCTGAGCTCCTACAATGAGCAGTTCTTC	CASSLSGSLSSYNEQFF
-	TRBV19	TRBJ1-1	-	TGTGCCAGTAGTGTTGATAGGGTTGGCACTGAAGCTTTCTTT	CASSVDRVGTEAFF
-	TRBV5-1	TRBJ1-2	few	TGCGCCAGCAGCTTGTTAGGGGTTGGCTACACCTTC	CASSLLGVGYTF